Following are 20 T cell receptor beta chains from one sample sequenced in a study of monozygotic twins with inflammatory bowel disease. Using the 5' RACE reads, TCRdb records one entry per CDR3 protein without DNA. Its table lists about 380,000 distinct CDR3 sequences. Sequencing was done on a sample of blood. These TCRs come from a human donor with ulcerative colitis or Crohn's disease, or a healthy co-twin of an affected twin (not recorded which).

CDR3 sequence: CASSLDSGPYNEQFF. V gene TRBV5-5 combines with J gene TRBJ2-1. Germline V gives CDR1 SGHKS, CDR2 YYEKEE (reference sequence). There are 15 residues in the CDR3.

V is TRBV5-1 and J is TRBJ1-2; the TRBD1 assignment by TCRdb is unverifiable without DNA. The CDR3 runs to 14 residues. Germline V gene sequence: CDR1 SGHRS, CDR2 YFSETQ. The CDR3 reads CASSWEGTNYGYTF. The variable domain in full, completed from reference TRBV5-1 and TRBJ1-2, reads KAGVTQTPRYLIKTRGQQVTLSCSPISGHRSVSWYQQTPGQGLQFLFEYFSETQRNKGNFPGRFSGRQFSNSRSEMNVSTLELGDSALYLCASSWEGTNYGYTFGSGTRLTVV.

The CDR3: CASSYGRGRGRADTQYF. The chain is built from TRBV6-5 and TRBJ2-3; TCRdb selects TRBD2, and the lack of DNA leaves this call unchecked. Germline V gene sequence: CDR1 MNHEY, CDR2 SVGAGI. The CDR3 spans 17 residues.

J is TRBJ1-2 and V is TRBV12-3 or TRBV12-4; the D gene TCRdb calls, TRBD1, cannot be checked with no DNA. CDR3 length: 14 amino acids. The CDR3 spells CASRGGQGAVGYTF.

The rearrangement links TRBV4-2 to TRBJ2-7. CDR1 is LGHNA and CDR2 is YNFKEQ in the germline V gene. The CDR3 contains 15 residues. The CDR3 loop reads CASSQAIDSSYEQYF.

The gene calls are TRBV4-3 and TRBJ2-7; TCRdb's D call of TRBD2 is untestable without DNA. This CDR3 has 16 residues. The V gene's germline CDR1 is LGHNA and CDR2 YSLEER. CDR3 residues: CASSQGWQGGSYEQYF.

The rearrangement uses TRBV6-1 and TRBJ2-3; absent DNA, TCRdb's TRBD1 call cannot be checked. This CDR3 region has 17 residues. The germline V gene encodes CDR1 MNHNS and CDR2 SASEGT. The CDR3 sequence: CASSPHQQGFGTDTQYF.

This chain joins TRBV6-1 and TRBJ2-2; TCRdb outputs TRBD1, but without DNA this stays unchecked. This CDR3 has 14 residues. Germline V gene data show CDR1 as MNHNS and CDR2 as SASEGT. The CDR3 here is CASTPGGYTGELFF.

This sequence joins TRBV12-3 or TRBV12-4 and TRBJ2-5; absent DNA, TCRdb's TRBD2 call cannot be checked. The CDR3 runs 15 residues. The CDR3 spells CASNLSGGPQETQYF.

The V gene is TRBV20-1, the J gene TRBJ2-5; TCRdb outputs TRBD2, but without DNA this stays unchecked. There are 13 residues in the CDR3. Germline V gene lookup returns CDR1 DFQATT and CDR2 SNEGSKA (reference sequence). The CDR3 loop is CSAPRTIAETQYF.

The V gene is TRBV7-3, the J gene TRBJ2-2. There are 14 residues in the CDR3. In germline, CDR1 is SGHTA, CDR2 FQGTGA. The CDR3 sequence: CASSASGNSGELFF.

CDR3 in amino acids: CASSFRPRSEAFF. This sequence joins TRBV7-2 and TRBJ1-1; TCRdb lists TRBD1, though no DNA is available to test this call. This CDR3 contains 13 residues. CDR1 SGHTA and CDR2 FQGNSA come from the germline V gene.

V is TRBV29-1 and J is TRBJ1-2; TCRdb designates TRBD1, a call that cannot be tested without DNA. In germline, CDR1 is SQVTM, CDR2 ANQGSEA. CDR3 size: 13 residues. The CDR3 loop is CSVEKGAGYGYTF.

V usage is TRBV12-3 or TRBV12-4 and J usage is TRBJ2-7. This CDR3 has 15 residues. The CDR3 is CASSLESRSSYEQYF.

The chain is built from TRBV7-2 and TRBJ1-1; as DNA is missing, the TRBD1 call by TCRdb cannot be tested. This CDR3 has 14 amino acids. Per germline, CDR1 SGHTA and CDR2 FQGNSA. The chain's CDR3 is CASSSTWDTDGAFF. Supplemented by reference TRBV7-2 and TRBJ1-1, the full variable domain reads GAGVSQSPSNKVTEKGKDVELRCDPISGHTALYWYRQSLGQGLEFLIYFQGNSAPDKSGLPSDRFSAERTGGSVSTLTIQRTQQEDSAVYLCASSSTWDTDGAFFGQGTRLTVV.

The V gene is TRBV6-1, the J gene TRBJ2-2; TCRdb lists TRBD2, though no DNA is available to test this call. The germline CDR1 and CDR2 sequences are MNHNS and SASEGT. The CDR3 runs 15 residues. The CDR3 protein is CASSQLAGGTGELFF.

The chain couples TRBV20-1 to TRBJ1-2; absent DNA, TCRdb's TRBD1 call cannot be checked. Germline CDR1 is DFQATT and CDR2 is SNEGSKA (reference sequence). CDR3 length: 16 amino acids. The CDR3 loop reads CSASPQAGTDIYGYTF.

The gene calls are TRBV7-3 and TRBJ2-2; lacking DNA, the TRBD2 call made by TCRdb goes unchecked. Germline values: CDR1 SGHTA, CDR2 FQGTGA. The CDR3 has 15 amino acids. The CDR3 loop is CASSNPGLNTGELFF.

The V gene is TRBV4-2, the J gene TRBJ1-1; no DNA is available, so the TRBD1 call from TCRdb remains unchecked. This CDR3 has 20 amino acids. The V gene's germline CDR1 is LGHNA and CDR2 YNFKEQ. CDR3: CASSLYVGFLDRKEPTEAFF.

The chain employs TRBV4-3 and TRBJ1-2; the D call of TRBD1 rests on TCRdb alone, since no DNA is present to check it. CDR1 and CDR2 from the germline V gene are LGHNA and YSLEER. This CDR3 spans 14 amino acids. The CDR3 region is CASSQAQGGYGYTF.